This note documents a single TCR beta chain sequence. Antigen specificity is unknown. This may be a read error: a much more frequent sequence differs by one nucleotide. TCR beta VDJ and CDR3 profiles were obtained from a genomic DNA template. TCRdb reprocessed the reads with MiXCR, giving one entry per CDR3 protein. This sample carries more than 100,000 distinct CDR3 sequences, roughly two fifths of them seen once, and the ten largest clones take over 6.5%. The data belong to a study of CD8+CD57+ T cells in acquired aplastic anemia. Study-level background: As sequenced from healthy donors, CD4+ cells averaged roughly 11 million reads. Study-level points and caveats: Roughly 27 sequences, all CD8+ CDR3, were shared between patients and controls. The CD8+ Simpson's diversity of patients and controls was not significantly different.

The CDR3 has 14 amino acids. Trimming pared 6 bases from V and 3 bases from J, leaving 15 bases between. Germline V gives CDR1 SGHTS, CDR2 YDEGEE. The chain joins TRBV5-8 to TRBJ1-2, with a tentative D call TRBD1 (5 bases). The receptor comes from a human donor in good health, serving as a control. Sequenced sample: sorted CD4+, CD8+, or CD8+CD57+ T cells (not recorded which) from PBMCs. The CDR3 coding sequence is TGTGCCAGCAACCTAGGTGGGACCTACTATGGCTACACCTTC. This encodes CASNLGGTYYGYTF.